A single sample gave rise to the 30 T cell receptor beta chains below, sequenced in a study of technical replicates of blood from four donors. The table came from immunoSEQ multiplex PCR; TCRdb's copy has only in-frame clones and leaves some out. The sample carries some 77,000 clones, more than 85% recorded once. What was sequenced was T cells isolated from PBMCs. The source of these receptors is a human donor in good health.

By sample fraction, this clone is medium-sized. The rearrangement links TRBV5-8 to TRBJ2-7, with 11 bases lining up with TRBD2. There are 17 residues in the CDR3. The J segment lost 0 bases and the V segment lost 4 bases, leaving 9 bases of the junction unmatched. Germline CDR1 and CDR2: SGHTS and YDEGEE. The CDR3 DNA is TGTGCCAGCAGCGAAACTAGCGGGAGTTTCCCCTCCTACGAGCAGTACTTC. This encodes CASSETSGSFPSYEQYF.

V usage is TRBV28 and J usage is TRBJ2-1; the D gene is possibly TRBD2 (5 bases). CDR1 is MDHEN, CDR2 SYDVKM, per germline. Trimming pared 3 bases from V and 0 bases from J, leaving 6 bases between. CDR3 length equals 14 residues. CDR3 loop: CASSLGSSYNEQFF. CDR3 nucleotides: TGTGCCAGCAGTTTGGGGAGCTCCTACAATGAGCAGTTCTTC.

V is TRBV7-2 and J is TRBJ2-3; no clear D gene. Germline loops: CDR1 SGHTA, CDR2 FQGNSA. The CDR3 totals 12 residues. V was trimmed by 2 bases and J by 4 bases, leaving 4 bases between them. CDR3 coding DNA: TGTGCCAGCAGCTTACTTTCAGATACGCAGTATTTT. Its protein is CASSLLSDTQYF.

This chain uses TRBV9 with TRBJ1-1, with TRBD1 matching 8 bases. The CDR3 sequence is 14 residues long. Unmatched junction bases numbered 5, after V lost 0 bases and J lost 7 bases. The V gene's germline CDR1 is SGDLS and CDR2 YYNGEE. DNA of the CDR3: TGTGCCAGCAGCGTAGTAGAGACAGGGGTTGAAGCTTTCTTT. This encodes CASSVVETGVEAFF.

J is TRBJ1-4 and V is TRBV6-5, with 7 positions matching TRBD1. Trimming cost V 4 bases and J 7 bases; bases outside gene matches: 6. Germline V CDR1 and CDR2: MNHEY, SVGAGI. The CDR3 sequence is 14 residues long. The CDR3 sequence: CASSSGGFLEKLFF. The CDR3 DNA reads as TGTGCCAGCAGTTCAGGGGGGTTTCTTGAAAAACTGTTTTTT.

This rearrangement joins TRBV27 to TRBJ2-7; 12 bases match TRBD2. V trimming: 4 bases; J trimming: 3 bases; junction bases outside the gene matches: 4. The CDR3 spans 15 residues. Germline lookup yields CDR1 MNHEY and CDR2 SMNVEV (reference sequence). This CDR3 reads CASSSTSGSNYEQYF. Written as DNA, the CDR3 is TGTGCCAGCAGTTCGACTAGCGGGAGCAACTACGAGCAGTACTTC.

CDR3 DNA: TGTGCCAGCACTCCTTTGACAGGGCTTAACACTGAAGCTTTCTTT. It specifies CASTPLTGLNTEAFF. This chain uses TRBV27 with TRBJ1-1, with 7 bases aligning to TRBD1. Germline-derived CDR1 and CDR2 are MNHEY and SMNVEV (reference sequence). Germline trimming cut 7 bases from V and 2 bases from J; bases unmatched to any gene: 10. The CDR3 covers 15 residues.

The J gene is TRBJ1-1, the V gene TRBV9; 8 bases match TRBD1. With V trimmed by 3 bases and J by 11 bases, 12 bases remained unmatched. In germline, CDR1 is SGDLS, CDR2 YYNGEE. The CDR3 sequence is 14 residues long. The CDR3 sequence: CASSESTGADRAFF. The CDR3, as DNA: TGTGCCAGCAGCGAATCGACAGGGGCCGACAGGGCTTTCTTT.

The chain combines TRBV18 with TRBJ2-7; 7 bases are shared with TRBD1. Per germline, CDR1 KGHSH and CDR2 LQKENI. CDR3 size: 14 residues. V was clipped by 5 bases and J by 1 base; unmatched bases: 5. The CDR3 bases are TGTGCCAGCTCAGCCCGGGACAGTTCCTACGAGCAGTACTTC. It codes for CASSARDSSYEQYF.

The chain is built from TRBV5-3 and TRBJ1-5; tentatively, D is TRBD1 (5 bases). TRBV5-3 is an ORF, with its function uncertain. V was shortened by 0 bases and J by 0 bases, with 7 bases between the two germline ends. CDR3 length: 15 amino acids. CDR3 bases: TGTGCCAGAAGCTTGGAAGGGGATAGCAATCAGCCCCAGCATTTT. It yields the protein CARSLEGDSNQPQHF.

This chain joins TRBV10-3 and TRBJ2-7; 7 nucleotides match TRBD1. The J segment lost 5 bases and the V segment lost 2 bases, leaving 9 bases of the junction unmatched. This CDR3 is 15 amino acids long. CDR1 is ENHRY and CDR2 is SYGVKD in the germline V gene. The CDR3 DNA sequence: TGTGCCATCAGTGAGGGGGACAGCATTCTTAACGAGCAGTACTTC. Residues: CAISEGDSILNEQYF.

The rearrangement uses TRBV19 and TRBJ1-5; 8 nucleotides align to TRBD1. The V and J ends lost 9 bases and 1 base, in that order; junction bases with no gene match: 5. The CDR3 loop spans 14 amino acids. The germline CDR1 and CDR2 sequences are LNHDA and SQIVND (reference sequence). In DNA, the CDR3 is TGTGCCAGCGATCAGGGGGCAAGCAATCAGCCCCAGCATTTT. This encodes CASDQGASNQPQHF.

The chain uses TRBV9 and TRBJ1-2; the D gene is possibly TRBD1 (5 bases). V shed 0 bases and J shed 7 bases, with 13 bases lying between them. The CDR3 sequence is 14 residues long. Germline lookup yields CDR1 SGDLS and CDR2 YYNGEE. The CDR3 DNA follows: TGTGCCAGCAGCGTAGGTCTACAGGCGGTTGGCTACACCTTC. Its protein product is CASSVGLQAVGYTF.

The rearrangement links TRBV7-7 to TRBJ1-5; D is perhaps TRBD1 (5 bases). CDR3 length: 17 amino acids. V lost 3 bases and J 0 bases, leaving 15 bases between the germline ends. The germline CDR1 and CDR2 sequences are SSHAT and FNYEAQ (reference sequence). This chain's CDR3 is CASSLGEGRNSNQPQHF. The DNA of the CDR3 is TGTGCCAGCAGCTTGGGGGAGGGCAGAAATAGCAATCAGCCCCAGCATTTT.

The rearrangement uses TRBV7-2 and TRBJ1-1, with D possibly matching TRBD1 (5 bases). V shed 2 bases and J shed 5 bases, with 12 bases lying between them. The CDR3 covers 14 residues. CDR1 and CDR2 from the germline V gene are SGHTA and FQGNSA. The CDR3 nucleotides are TGTGCCAGCAGCTTATCCCGCAGGGAAACTGAAGCTTTCTTT. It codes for CASSLSRRETEAFF.

CDR3: CASSVSGRAYNEQFF. For the CDR3, the DNA is TGTGCCAGCAGCGTTAGCGGGAGGGCCTACAATGAGCAGTTCTTC. The V call is TRBV9, the J call TRBJ2-1; TRBD2 agrees at 11 bases. The CDR3 totals 15 residues. V shed 2 bases, J shed 2 bases, and the junction held 0 bases outside the gene matches. Germline CDR1 is SGDLS and CDR2 is YYNGEE.

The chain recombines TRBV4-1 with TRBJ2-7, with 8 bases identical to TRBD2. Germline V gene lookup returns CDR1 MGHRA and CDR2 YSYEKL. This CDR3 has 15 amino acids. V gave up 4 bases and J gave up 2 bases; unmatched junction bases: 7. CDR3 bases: TGCGCCAGCAGCCCCCCCGGGCGGGAGGCCTACGAGCAGTACTTC. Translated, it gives CASSPPGREAYEQYF.

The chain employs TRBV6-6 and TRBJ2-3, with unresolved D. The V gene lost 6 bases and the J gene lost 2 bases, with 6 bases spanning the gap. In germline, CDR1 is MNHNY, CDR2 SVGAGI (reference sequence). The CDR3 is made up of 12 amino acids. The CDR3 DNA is TGTGCCAGCAGCCCTCCCACAGATACGCAGTATTTT. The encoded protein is CASSPPTDTQYF.

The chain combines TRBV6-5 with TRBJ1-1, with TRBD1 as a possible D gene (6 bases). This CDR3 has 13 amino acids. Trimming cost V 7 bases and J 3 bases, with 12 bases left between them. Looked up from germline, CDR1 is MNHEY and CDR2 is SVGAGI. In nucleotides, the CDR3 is TGTGCCAGCATTAAACAGGGAGACACTGAAGCTTTCTTT. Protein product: CASIKQGDTEAFF.

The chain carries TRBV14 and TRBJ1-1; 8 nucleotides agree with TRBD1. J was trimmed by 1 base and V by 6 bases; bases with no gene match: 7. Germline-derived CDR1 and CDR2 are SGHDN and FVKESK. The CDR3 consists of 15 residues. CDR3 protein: CASRSTGTGNTEAFF. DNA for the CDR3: TGTGCCAGCAGGTCAACCGGGACAGGGAACACTGAAGCTTTCTTT.

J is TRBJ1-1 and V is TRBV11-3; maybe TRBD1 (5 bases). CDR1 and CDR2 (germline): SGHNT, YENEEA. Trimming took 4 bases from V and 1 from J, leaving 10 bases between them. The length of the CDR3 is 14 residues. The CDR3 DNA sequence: TGTGCCAGCAGCTACAGGACACAGAACACTGAAGCTTTCTTT. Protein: CASSYRTQNTEAFF.

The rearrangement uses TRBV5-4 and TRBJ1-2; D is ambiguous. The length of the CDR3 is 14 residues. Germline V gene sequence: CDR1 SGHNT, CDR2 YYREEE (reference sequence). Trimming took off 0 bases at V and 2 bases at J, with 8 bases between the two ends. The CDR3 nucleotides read TGTGCCAGCAGCTTGGACGGGAGAAACTATGGCTACACCTTC. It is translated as CASSLDGRNYGYTF.

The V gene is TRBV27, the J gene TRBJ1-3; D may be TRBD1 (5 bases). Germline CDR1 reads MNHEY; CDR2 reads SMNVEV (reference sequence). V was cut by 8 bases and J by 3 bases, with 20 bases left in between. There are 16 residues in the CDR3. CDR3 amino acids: CASGAWADVVGNTIYF. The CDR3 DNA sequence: TGTGCCAGCGGGGCATGGGCTGATGTTGTTGGAAACACCATATATTTT.

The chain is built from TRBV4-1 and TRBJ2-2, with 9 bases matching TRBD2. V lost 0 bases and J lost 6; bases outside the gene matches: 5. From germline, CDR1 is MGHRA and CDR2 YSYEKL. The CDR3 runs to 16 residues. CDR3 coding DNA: TGCGCCAGCAGCCAAGATCGGGCGGGAGGGTCCGGGGAGCTGTTTTTT. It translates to CASSQDRAGGSGELFF.

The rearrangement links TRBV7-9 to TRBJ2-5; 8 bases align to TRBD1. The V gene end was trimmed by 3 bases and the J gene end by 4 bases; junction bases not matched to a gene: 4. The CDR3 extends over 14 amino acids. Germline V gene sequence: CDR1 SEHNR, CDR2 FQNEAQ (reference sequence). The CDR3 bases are TGTGCCAGCAGCTTCTCAGGGGGCGCAGAGACCCAGTACTTC. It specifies CASSFSGGAETQYF.

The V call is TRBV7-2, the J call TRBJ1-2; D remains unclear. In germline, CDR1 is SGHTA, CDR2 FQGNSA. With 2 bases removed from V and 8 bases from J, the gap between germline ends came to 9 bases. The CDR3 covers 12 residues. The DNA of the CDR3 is TGTGCCAGCAGCTTAAAGAGTGAAGGCTACACCTTC. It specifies CASSLKSEGYTF.

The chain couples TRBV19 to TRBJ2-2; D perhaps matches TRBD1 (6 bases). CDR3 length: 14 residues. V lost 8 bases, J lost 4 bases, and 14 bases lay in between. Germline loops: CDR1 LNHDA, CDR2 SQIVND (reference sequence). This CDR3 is CASFDRIGTGELFF. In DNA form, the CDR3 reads TGTGCCAGTTTCGACAGGATAGGCACCGGGGAGCTGTTTTTT. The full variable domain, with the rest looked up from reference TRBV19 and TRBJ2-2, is DGGITQSPKYLFRKEGQNVTLSCEQNLNHDAMYWYRQDPGQGLRLIYYSQIVNDFQKGDIAEGYSVSREKKESFPLTVTSAQKNPTAFYLCASFDRIGTGELFFGEGSRLTVL.

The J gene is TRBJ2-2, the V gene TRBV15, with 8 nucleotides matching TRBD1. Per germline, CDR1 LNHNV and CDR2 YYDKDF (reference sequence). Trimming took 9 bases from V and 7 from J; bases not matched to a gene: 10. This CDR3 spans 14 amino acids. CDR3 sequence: CATAGQGAVGELFF. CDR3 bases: TGTGCCACAGCCGGGCAGGGGGCAGTCGGGGAGCTGTTTTTT.

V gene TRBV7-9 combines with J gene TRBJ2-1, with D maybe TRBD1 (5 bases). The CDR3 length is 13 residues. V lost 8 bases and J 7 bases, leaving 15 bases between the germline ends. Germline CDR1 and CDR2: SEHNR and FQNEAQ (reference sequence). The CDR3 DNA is TGTGCCAGCTCAAAAGGGGTAAAGAATGAGCAGTTCTTC. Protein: CASSKGVKNEQFF.

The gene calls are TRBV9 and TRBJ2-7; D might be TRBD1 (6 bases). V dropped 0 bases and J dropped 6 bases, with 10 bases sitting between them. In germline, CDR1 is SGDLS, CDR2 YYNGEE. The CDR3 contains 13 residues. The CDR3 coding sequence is TGTGCCAGCAGCGTAGCTAACAGGGCCGAGCAGTACTTC. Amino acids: CASSVANRAEQYF.